This T cell receptor (beta chain) was documented in a study of cytomegalovirus exposure and HLA in healthy donors (dated by TCRdb to between 2016 and 2019). General notes on the study: The 666 repertoires of the first cohort and the approximately 130 validation repertoires were produced on the same platform, according to a later analysis. In addition to the first cohort of 650 to 750 subjects, a separate validation cohort of approximately 120 different subjects was used. The study aimed to test whether signatures of past pathogen exposure could be identified by cataloging public T cell receptors. To predict cytomegalovirus infection status, the study brought together high-throughput TCR immunosequencing, statistical association of individual TCRs with disease status, and machine learning. Study-wide conclusions, independent of this receptor: It was suggested by the authors that the approach could potentially be generalized to other disease states and immunological phenotypes. A later analysis found that TCRs clustered in the first cohort also tended to co-occur in the roughly 120 validation repertoires, with approximately 95% of cluster scores above 0. In both the original and validation cohorts, the classifier was reported to diagnose cytomegalovirus status with high specificity and sensitivity. The study gave a list of under 200 TCR beta chains associated with cytomegalovirus. Three of the identified cytomegalovirus-associated TCR beta chains were confirmed in vitro to be specific for cytomegalovirus antigens. While some public TCRs were present in many individuals, most TCR sequences turned up only very rarely across donors. A later analysis lacked HLA typing for the validation cohort, so it scored co-occurrence in that cohort across all 110 or so repertoires.

The donors belonged to the validation cohort of 120 subjects, which was separate from the roughly 670-subject first cohort. Details on this clone: Its antigen target is currently unknown. No quality values exist for individual bases; no much larger clone is one base distant.

The protocol used for the library was the immunoSEQ multiplex PCR assay. In the original analysis: A statistical classification framework was developed to diagnose cytomegalovirus status using the catalog of TCR beta chain sequences. This is the immuneACCESS table as TCRdb keeps it, with only in-frame sequences that have V and J called. A part of the clones is gone; compared with another copy, unresolved V genes explain less than half, and the rest is unexplained. V and J calls plus clone size are reproduced from that table; the DNA served to infer D and trimming. The sample data list a few hundred thousand clones, and 90% of these were observed just once. The ten largest make up roughly 0.38% of the sample. CDR1 and CDR2 were assigned from the germline V gene as LGHNT and FRNRAP. The V end loses 6 bases and the J end loses 3 bases, and a stretch of 5 bases separates them. Including cysteine and phenylalanine, the CDR3 has 11 amino acids. Only CDR3 DNA remains: 33 bases, in frame from the first base.

The chain is assembled from TRBV12-5 and TRBJ1-1; the D gene assignment is ambiguous. The specimen was PBMCs. The sequence was collected from a woman between 18 and 30 years old in good health and CMV-seronegative. The nucleotides are TGTGCTAGTGGACGAGACACTGAAGCTTTCTTT. Translated, this gives CASGRDTEAFF.